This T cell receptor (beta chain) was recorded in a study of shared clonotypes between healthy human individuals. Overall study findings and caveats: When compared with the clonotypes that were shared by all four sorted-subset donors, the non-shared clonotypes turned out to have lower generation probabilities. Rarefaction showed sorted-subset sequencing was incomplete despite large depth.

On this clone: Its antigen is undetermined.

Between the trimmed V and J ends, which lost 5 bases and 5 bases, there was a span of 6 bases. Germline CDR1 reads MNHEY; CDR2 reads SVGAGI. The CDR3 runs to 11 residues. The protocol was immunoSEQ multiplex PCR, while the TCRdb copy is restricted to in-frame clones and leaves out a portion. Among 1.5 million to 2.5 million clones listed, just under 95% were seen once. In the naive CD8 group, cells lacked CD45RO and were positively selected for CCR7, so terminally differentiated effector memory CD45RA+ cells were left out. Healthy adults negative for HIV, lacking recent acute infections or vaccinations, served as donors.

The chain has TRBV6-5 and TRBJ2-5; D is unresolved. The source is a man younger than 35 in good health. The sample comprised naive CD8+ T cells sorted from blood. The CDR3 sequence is CASSQGETQYF. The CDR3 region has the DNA TGTGCCAGCAGTCAAGGGGAGACCCAGTACTTC.